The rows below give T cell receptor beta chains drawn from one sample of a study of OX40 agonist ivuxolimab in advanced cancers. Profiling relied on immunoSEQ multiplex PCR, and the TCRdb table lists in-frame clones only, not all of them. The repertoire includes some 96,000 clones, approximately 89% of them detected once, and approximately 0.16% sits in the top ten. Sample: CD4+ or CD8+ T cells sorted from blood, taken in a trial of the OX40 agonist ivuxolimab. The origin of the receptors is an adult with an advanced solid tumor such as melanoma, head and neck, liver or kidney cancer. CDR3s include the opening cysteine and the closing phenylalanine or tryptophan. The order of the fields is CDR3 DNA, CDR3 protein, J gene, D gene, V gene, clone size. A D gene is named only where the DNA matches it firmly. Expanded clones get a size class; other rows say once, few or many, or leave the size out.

TGCGCCAGCAGCTTGTTGCCAGGTCGGCTCTACAATGAGCAGTTCTTC CASSLLPGRLYNEQFF TRBJ2-1 - TRBV5-1 once
TGTGCCAGCCGTAGGTACAAATACACCGGGGAGCTGTTTTTT CASRRYKYTGELFF TRBJ2-2 - TRBV27 once
TGTGCCAGCAGCCGACCGACAGGGAGCTCCTACGAGCAGTACTTC CASSRPTGSSYEQYF TRBJ2-7 TRBD1 TRBV6-6 -
TGTGCCAGCAGTCAAACTAGCGGCTTAGGGACCGGGGAGCTGTTTTTT CASSQTSGLGTGELFF TRBJ2-2 TRBD2 TRBV27 -
TGCAGCGTTGAAGGGAGACAGGGGTCCTACGAGCAGTACTTC CSVEGRQGSYEQYF TRBJ2-7 TRBD1 TRBV29-1 -
TGTGCCTTTGAGCGGGAGTTCTATGAGCAGTTCTTC CAFEREFYEQFF TRBJ2-1 TRBD2 TRBV5-3 -
TGTGCCACCAGCTTCTCAGGGGGTCAGCCCCAGCATTTT CATSFSGGQPQHF TRBJ1-5 TRBD1 TRBV15 -
TGTGCCTGGAGTGTACCCTCGGAAAAACTGTTTTTT CAWSVPSEKLFF TRBJ1-4 - TRBV30 -
TGTGCCAGCAGCCCCCTCGGGGTTCCCCTTAATGAAAAACTGTTTTTT CASSPLGVPLNEKLFF TRBJ1-4 - TRBV9 -
TGTGCCAGCAGCTTCTCCACTAGCGGGACAGAGCAGTACTTC CASSFSTSGTEQYF TRBJ2-7 TRBD2 TRBV7-3 few
TGTGCCACCGCTACAAATGGCTACTTGGGGGAGACCCAGTACTTC CATATNGYLGETQYF TRBJ2-5 - TRBV15 once
TGTGCCAGCTCACCGGAGACAGGGCGGGGGGAGACCCAGTACTTC CASSPETGRGETQYF TRBJ2-5 - TRBV18 -
TGTGCCAGCAGCTTGGCGGCGGGCGTAGGCACCGGGGAGCTGTTTTTT CASSLAAGVGTGELFF TRBJ2-2 - TRBV5-5 -
TGTGCCAGCAGCTTATTTTCCGGACGGGCGACCCAGTACTTC CASSLFSGRATQYF TRBJ2-5 - TRBV7-3 -
TGTGCCAGCAGCTTGCTAGCGGGAAGGGGTAGGAATGAGCAGTTCTTC CASSLLAGRGRNEQFF TRBJ2-1 TRBD2 TRBV5-4 -
TGTGCCAGCAATAATAGGGCCAACGTCCTGACTTTC CASNNRANVLTF TRBJ2-6 - TRBV11-2 -
TGTGCCAGCAGCTTATGGGTAGCGGGAGTGGAGACCCAGTACTTC CASSLWVAGVETQYF TRBJ2-5 TRBD2 TRBV11-2 -
TGTGCCAGCAGGAATAGCAATCAGCCCCAGCATTTT CASRNSNQPQHF TRBJ1-5 - TRBV6-6 -
TGCGCCAGCACGGAGGGTACAGGGGTCACCGGGGAGCTGTTTTTT CASTEGTGVTGELFF TRBJ2-2 - TRBV5-1 -
TGTGCCAGCAGTGCCCCGGGACGGCGCCCCTACGAGCAGTACTTC CASSAPGRRPYEQYF TRBJ2-7 - TRBV6-1 -